This T cell receptor beta chain is drawn from a study of cytomegalovirus exposure and HLA in healthy donors. Germline-derived CDR1 and CDR2 are SNHLY and FYNNEI. The CDR3 length is 16 residues. V lost 2 bases to trimming and J lost 3 bases, with 16 bases between them. Study observations and caveats: Reported results showed that the classifier diagnosed cytomegalovirus status with high specificity and sensitivity. Per a later analysis, roughly 17,000 TCR beta sequences showed association with HLA alleles at 0.05 false discovery rate.

On this clone itself: The antigen is undetermined.

The PCR used 60 Vbeta and 13 Jbeta primers. Produced via immunoSEQ multiplex PCR; TCRdb's table is partial and in-frame only. Of some 120,000 clones in the sample, over 6.5% were seen once. The source is a woman in her 40s in good health and CMV-seropositive. V is TRBV2 and J is TRBJ1-2, with D unresolved. The sequencing input was PBMCs. The CDR3 DNA reads as TGTGCCAGCAGTGAATTTGAGAGTCAGGAGGACTATGGCTACACCTTC. Its protein product is CASSEFESQEDYGYTF.